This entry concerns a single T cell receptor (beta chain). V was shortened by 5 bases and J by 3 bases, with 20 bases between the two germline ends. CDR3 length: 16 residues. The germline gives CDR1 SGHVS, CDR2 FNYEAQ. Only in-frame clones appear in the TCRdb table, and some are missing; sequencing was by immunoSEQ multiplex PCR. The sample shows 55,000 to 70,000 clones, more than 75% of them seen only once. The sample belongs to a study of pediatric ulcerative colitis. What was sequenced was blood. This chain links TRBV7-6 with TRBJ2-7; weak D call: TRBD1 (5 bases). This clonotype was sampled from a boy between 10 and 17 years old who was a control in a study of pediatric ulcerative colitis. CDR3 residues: CASSPSLDWQGYEQYF. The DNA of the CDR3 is TGTGCCAGCAGCCCTAGTCTTGATTGGCAGGGCTACGAGCAGTACTTC. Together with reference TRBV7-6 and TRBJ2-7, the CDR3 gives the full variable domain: GAGVSQSPRYKVTKRGQDVALRCDPISGHVSLYWYRQALGQGPEFLTYFNYEAQQDKSGLPNDRFSAERPEGSISTLTIQRTEQRDSAMYRCASSPSLDWQGYEQYFGPGTRLTVT.